This passage covers 24 T cell receptor delta chains from one sample sequenced in a study of Vδ1+ human thymocytes. Findings and limits, study-wide: Highly polyclonal TRG and TRD repertoires with Gaussian CDR3 length distributions appeared in thymus.

RNA was extracted from the cells and then reverse transcribed. The CDR3 regions were amplified by multiplex PCR from V-gene primers to a constant-region primer. TCRdb called clones from the multiplex PCR reads again using CATT. The repertoire includes 45,000 to 60,000 delta-chain clones, around 15% of them detected once, and about 0.4% sits in the top ten. These TCRs are of unknown antigen specificity. The sequencing sample was made of Vdelta1+ gamma-delta thymocytes from the thymus. Subset indicated: FACS-sorted CD3+ TCRalphabeta- TCRVdelta1+ TCRVdelta2- thymocytes. Every receptor here comes from a girl under three years old who had congenital heart surgery.

This clone was observed a handful of times. The chain carries TRDV1 and TRDJ2; TRDD3 is a possible D gene (6 bases). Looked up from germline, CDR1 is TSWWSYY and CDR2 is QGS. The CDR3 length is 18 residues. Trimming left V 2 bases short and J 0 bases short, with 16 bases between. As DNA, the CDR3 is TGTGCTCTTGGGGAATACCCTCGCGGGGGACCTTTGACAGCACAACTCTTCTTT. This codes for CALGEYPRGGPLTAQLFF.

The gene calls are TRDV1 and TRDJ1; 8 bases line up with TRDD3. CDR1 TSWWSYY and CDR2 QGS come from the germline V gene. V shed 0 bases and J 0 bases; nucleotides not matched to a gene: 21. The CDR3 extends over 22 amino acids. The CDR3 DNA follows: TGTGCTCTTGGGGAACTGGTCCTACTCACACTGGGGGCCCCGAACTACACCGATAAACTCATCTTT. It is translated as CALGELVLLTLGAPNYTDKLIF.

By its share, this clone is medium-sized (0.01 to 0.1%). This chain links TRDV2 with TRDJ3, with TRDD3 matching over 11 bases. Trimming at V came to 0 bases and at J to 0 bases, leaving 9 bases not matched to a gene. The germline CDR1 and CDR2 sequences are GEAIGNYY and EKD. The CDR3 spans 21 residues. CDR3 amino acids: CACDTGRYWGISSWDTRQMFF. As DNA, the CDR3 is TGTGCCTGTGACACCGGTCGATACTGGGGGATAAGCTCCTGGGACACCCGACAGATGTTTTTC.

Points on this clone: Other DNA sequences in this specimen translate into the identical CDR3. The genes are TRDV1 and TRDJ1; D is unresolved. Germline loops: CDR1 TSWWSYY, CDR2 QGS. The CDR3 extends over 13 amino acids. With 3 bases removed from V and 0 bases from J, the gap between germline ends came to 5 bases. CDR3 coding DNA: TGTGCTCTTGGGGACGGGTACACCGATAAACTCATCTTT. It translates to CALGDGYTDKLIF.

This clone was detected a few times. This sample also contains other DNA sequences that code for the same CDR3. The V gene is TRDV1, the J gene TRDJ1, with 9 nucleotides matching TRDD2. The junction had 11 bases not matched to a gene; V was cut back by 3 bases and J by 0 bases. The germline gives CDR1 TSWWSYY, CDR2 QGS. This CDR3 spans 18 amino acids. Here the CDR3 reads CALGEFLPTTLYTDKLIF. CDR3 DNA: TGTGCTCTTGGGGAGTTCCTTCCTACGACACTGTACACCGATAAACTCATCTTT.

This clone turned up a few times. The chain uses TRDV1 and TRDJ1; D is unresolved. V dropped 3 bases and J dropped 3 bases, with 11 bases sitting between them. The germline V gene has CDR1 TSWWSYY and CDR2 QGS. The CDR3 has 14 residues. CDR3 residues: CALGDYTSADKLIF. The CDR3 DNA reads as TGTGCTCTTGGGGATTATACTTCTGCCGATAAACTCATCTTT.

This rearrangement joins TRDV1 to TRDJ1; the match to TRDD3 covers 8 bases. V gave up 2 bases and J gave up 2 bases; unmatched junction bases: 16. CDR3 length: 19 residues. CDR1 is TSWWSYY and CDR2 is QGS in the germline V gene. CDR3 DNA: TGTGCTCTTGGGGAAAGGTCGGCGGGCGGGATACGCGCAACCGATAAACTCATCTTT. Translation gives CALGERSAGGIRATDKLIF.

The chain uses TRDV1 and TRDJ1; D gene uncertain. V was trimmed by 3 bases and J by 8 bases, leaving 28 bases between them. The CDR3 length is 18 residues. CDR1 and CDR2 (germline): TSWWSYY, QGS. The chain's CDR3 is CALGDFSGPSVQYGKLIF. The CDR3 nucleotides are TGTGCTCTTGGGGACTTTTCCGGGCCATCGGTTCAATATGGGAAACTCATCTTT.

V and J are TRDV1 and TRDJ1; TRDD3 matches 10 bases. Germline V gene sequence: CDR1 TSWWSYY, CDR2 QGS. The CDR3 spans 20 residues. Losses at the gene ends were 0 bases for V and 0 bases for J; bases not matched to a gene: 13. The DNA for the CDR3 is TGTGCTCTTGGGGAACTGTCCCGGAAGGGGGATACGGGTTACACCGATAAACTCATCTTT. Amino acid sequence: CALGELSRKGDTGYTDKLIF.

This chain joins TRDV1 and TRDJ1, with TRDD3 identical over 7 bases. The V and J ends lost 1 base and 2 bases, in that order; junction bases with no gene match: 4. CDR1 and CDR2 from the germline V gene are TSWWSYY and QGS. CDR3 length equals 15 residues. The CDR3 protein is CALGEPTGATDKLIF. The DNA for the CDR3 is TGTGCTCTTGGGGAACCGACTGGGGCAACCGATAAACTCATCTTT.

This clone was seen a handful of times. The rearrangement uses TRDV1 and TRDJ1; 11 bases align to TRDD3. This CDR3 is built from 16 residues. V lost 2 bases, J lost 3 bases, and 5 bases stayed unmatched. CDR1 is TSWWSYY, CDR2 QGS, per germline. The CDR3 spells CALGEEMGDTPDKLIF. CDR3 coding DNA: TGTGCTCTTGGGGAAGAGATGGGGGATACGCCCGATAAACTCATCTTT.

This clone has a count of ten or more. V and J are TRDV2 and TRDJ1; perhaps TRDD3 as D (6 bases). Trimming removed 0 bases from V and 1 base from J, with 32 bases in between. Germline V lookup: CDR1 GEAIGNYY, CDR2 EKD. The CDR3 is 22 residues long. The CDR3 spells CACDTVGDEDGGVLILTDKLIF. CDR3 bases: TGTGCCTGTGACACCGTAGGGGATGAGGATGGGGGCGTTCTGATCCTCACCGATAAACTCATCTTT.

Points on this clone: It is unclear where the CDR3 begins or ends on the DNA, so no DNA is shown, and the CDR3 is as TCRdb lists it. The gene calls are TRAV29/DV5 and TRDJ1; no check of the table's D call, TRDD3, against the DNA was made. Germline CDR1 is NSMFDY and CDR2 is ISSIKDK. Including both end residues, the CDR3 is 26 amino acids long. CDR3 sequence: CSVLLCSKRLYPFLFWGIRPRGKLIF.

This clone was counted only a few times. This chain joins TRDV1 and TRDJ1; D may be TRDD3 (5 bases). Germline CDR1 and CDR2: TSWWSYY and QGS. CDR3 length: 16 residues. Trimming took off 1 base at V and 0 bases at J, with 12 bases between the two ends. CDR3 amino acids: CALGEHRYWYTDKLIF. The CDR3 nucleotides are TGTGCTCTTGGGGAACACCGCTACTGGTACACCGATAAACTCATCTTT.

This clone has more than one count but fewer than ten. The V and J genes are TRDV1 and TRDJ1; D is undetermined. V was clipped by 4 bases and J by 10 bases, with 19 bases between them. The CDR3 has 14 amino acids. Germline-derived CDR1 and CDR2 are TSWWSYY and QGS. As DNA, the CDR3 is TGTGCTCTTGGGGTCATATTGCGCCAAAAGAGACTCATCTTT. The encoded protein is CALGVILRQKRLIF.

The chain links TRDV1 to TRDJ1, with 8 bases aligning to TRDD2. CDR3 length equals 21 residues. The germline V gene has CDR1 TSWWSYY and CDR2 QGS. J gave up 0 bases and V 2 bases, and 20 bases lay outside the gene matches. In DNA, the CDR3 is TGTGCTCTTGGGGAAAACCCCCTCTTCCTACGCTGGGGAATTTACACCGATAAACTCATCTTT. Amino acids: CALGENPLFLRWGIYTDKLIF.

The J gene is TRDJ1, the V gene TRDV1, with 8 bases lining up with TRDD3. V shed 2 bases, J shed 0 bases, and the junction held 11 bases outside the gene matches. The CDR3 has 18 amino acids. Per germline, CDR1 TSWWSYY and CDR2 QGS. The CDR3 here is CALGETRGTGGNTDKLIF. For the CDR3, the DNA is TGTGCTCTTGGGGAAACGAGGGGTACTGGGGGGAACACCGATAAACTCATCTTT.

This clone appeared a few times. This chain links TRDV1 with TRDJ1, with D unresolved. The CDR3 has 18 amino acids. Trimming left V 4 bases short and J 0 bases short, with 21 bases between. Germline V lookup: CDR1 TSWWSYY, CDR2 QGS. The DNA for the CDR3 is TGTGCTCTTGGGGGAACCGGAACCTCGGGGTCGTACACCGATAAACTCATCTTT. Translated, it gives CALGGTGTSGSYTDKLIF.

V usage is TRDV1 and J usage is TRDJ1, with D perhaps matching TRDD3 (9 bases). The CDR3 has 23 amino acids. V lost 3 bases and J 1 base, leaving 36 bases between the germline ends. The germline gives CDR1 TSWWSYY, CDR2 QGS. The CDR3 here is CALGDPHFLRGWGMGLVTDKLIF. CDR3 DNA: TGTGCTCTTGGGGACCCTCACTTCCTACGTGGCTGGGGGATGGGGTTAGTCACCGATAAACTCATCTTT.

The rearrangement uses TRDV1 and TRDJ1; D ambiguous. Per germline, CDR1 TSWWSYY and CDR2 QGS. The CDR3 spans 14 residues. The V gene lost 1 base and the J gene lost 0 bases, with 6 bases spanning the gap. The CDR3 region has the DNA TGTGCTCTTGGGGAACCACCCCACACCGATAAACTCATCTTT. Its translation: CALGEPPHTDKLIF.

The table lists this clone with a few counts. J is TRDJ1 and V is TRDV1; D is possibly TRDD3 (5 bases). Per the germline V gene, CDR1 is TSWWSYY and CDR2 is QGS. Deletions cut 5 bases from V and 4 bases from J, with 17 bases between. There are 15 residues in the CDR3. The chain's CDR3 is CALGIHGGELDKLIF. The CDR3 nucleotides read TGTGCTCTTGGGATACACGGCGGGGAACTCGATAAACTCATCTTT.

This clone was counted only a few times. An end of the junction differs from the germline gene, which may be a read error. The chain uses TRAV29/DV5 and TRDJ3, with 12 bases identical to TRDD3. From germline, CDR1 is NSMFDY and CDR2 ISSIKDK. CDR3 length: 26 amino acids. CDR3 nucleotides: TGTGCAGCACTATATTCCTCCACATTCGTACTGGGGGATACCACCTTCGACTCCTGGGACACCCGACAGGTGTTTTTC. This gives the protein CAALYSSTFVLGDTTFDSWDTRQVFF.

This clone was detected a few times. The chain joins TRDV1 to TRDJ1; TRDD3 matches 8 bases. The CDR3 length is 23 residues. Unmatched junction bases numbered 28, after V lost 4 bases and J lost 0 bases. The germline V gene encodes CDR1 TSWWSYY and CDR2 QGS. The DNA for the CDR3 is TGTGCTCTTGGGGTTCCGCGGAATCCTCCAAGCGTACTGGGGGTGCCGTACACCGATAAACTCATCTTT. Protein product: CALGVPRNPPSVLGVPYTDKLIF.

The V and J genes are TRDV1 and TRDJ1, with D hard to call. This CDR3 has 15 residues. Germline lookup yields CDR1 TSWWSYY and CDR2 QGS. V was shortened by 3 bases and J by 3 bases, with 14 bases between the two germline ends. Written as DNA, the CDR3 is TGTGCTCTTGGGGACCTGTGGTCCGACGCCGATAAACTCATCTTT. Encoded protein: CALGDLWSDADKLIF.